This TCR beta chain is drawn from a study of long-term antiretroviral therapy in people with HIV. Study-wide background: The oldest specimens predate the 2015 immediate-ART recommendation by about a decade.

The length of the CDR3 is 15 residues. Trimming removed 5 bases from V and 2 bases from J, with 13 bases in between. Germline CDR1 is SGHAT and CDR2 is FQNNGV. This was the immunoSEQ v3.0 assay at survey level. TCRdb's copy holds only in-frame clones and misses some; the assay was immunoSEQ multiplex PCR. The sample contains about 20,000 clones, approximately 80% of which appear only once. The clonotype originates from a woman under 30 with HIV. The J gene is TRBJ2-1, the V gene TRBV11-2; no reliable D call. Sequencing was performed on unsorted PBMCs, taken 0.6 years after starting antiretroviral therapy. CDR3 in DNA: TGTGCCAGCAGCGCACGCGCGGTTGCCTACAATGAGCAGTTCTTC. Translated: CASSARAVAYNEQFF.